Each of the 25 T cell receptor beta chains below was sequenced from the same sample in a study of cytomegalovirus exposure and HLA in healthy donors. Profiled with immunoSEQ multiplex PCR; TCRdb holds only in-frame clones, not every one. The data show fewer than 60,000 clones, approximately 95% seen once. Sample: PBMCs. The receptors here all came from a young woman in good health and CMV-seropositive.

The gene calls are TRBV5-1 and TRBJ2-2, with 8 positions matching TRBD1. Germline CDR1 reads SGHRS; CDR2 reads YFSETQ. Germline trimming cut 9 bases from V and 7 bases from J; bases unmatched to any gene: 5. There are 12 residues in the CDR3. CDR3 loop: CATLGQGGELFF. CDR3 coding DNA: TGCGCCACGTTAGGACAGGGCGGGGAGCTGTTTTTT.

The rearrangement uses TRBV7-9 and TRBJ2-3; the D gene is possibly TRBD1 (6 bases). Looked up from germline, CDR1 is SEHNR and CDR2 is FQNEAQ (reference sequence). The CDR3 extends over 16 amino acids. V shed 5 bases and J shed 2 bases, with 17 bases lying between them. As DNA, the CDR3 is TGTGCCAGCAGCCCAGGTCCGGACAGATCCACAGATACGCAGTATTTT. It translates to CASSPGPDRSTDTQYF.

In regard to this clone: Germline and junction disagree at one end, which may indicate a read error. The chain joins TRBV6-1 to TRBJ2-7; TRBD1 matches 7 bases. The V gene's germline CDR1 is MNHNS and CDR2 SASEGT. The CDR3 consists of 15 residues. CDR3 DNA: TGTGCCAGCAGTCTAAGCAGGGGGACCTCCTCCGAGCAGTACTTC. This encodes CASSLSRGTSSEQYF.

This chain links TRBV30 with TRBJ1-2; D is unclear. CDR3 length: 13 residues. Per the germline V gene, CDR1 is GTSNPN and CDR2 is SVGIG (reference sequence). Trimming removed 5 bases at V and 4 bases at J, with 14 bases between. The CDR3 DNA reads TGTGCCTGGGAAAGAGAAATTGGCTATGGCTACACCTTC. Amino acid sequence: CAWEREIGYGYTF.

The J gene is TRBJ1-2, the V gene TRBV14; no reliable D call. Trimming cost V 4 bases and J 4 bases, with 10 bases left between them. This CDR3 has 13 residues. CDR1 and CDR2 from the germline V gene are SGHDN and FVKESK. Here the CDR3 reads CASSLTVSYGYTF. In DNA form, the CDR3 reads TGTGCCAGCAGCCTTACAGTTAGCTATGGCTACACCTTC.

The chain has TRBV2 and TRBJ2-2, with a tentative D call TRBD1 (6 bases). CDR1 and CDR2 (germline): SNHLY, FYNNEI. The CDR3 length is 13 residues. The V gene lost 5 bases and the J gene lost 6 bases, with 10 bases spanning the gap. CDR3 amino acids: CASSSQGSGELFF. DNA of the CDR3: TGTGCCAGCAGTTCTCAGGGGTCCGGGGAGCTGTTTTTT. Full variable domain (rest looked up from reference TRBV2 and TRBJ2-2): EPEVTQTPSHQVTQMGQEVILRCVPISNHLYFYWYRQILGQKVEFLVSFYNNEISEKSEIFDDQFSVERPDGSNFTLKIRSTKLEDSAMYFCASSSQGSGELFFGEGSRLTVL.

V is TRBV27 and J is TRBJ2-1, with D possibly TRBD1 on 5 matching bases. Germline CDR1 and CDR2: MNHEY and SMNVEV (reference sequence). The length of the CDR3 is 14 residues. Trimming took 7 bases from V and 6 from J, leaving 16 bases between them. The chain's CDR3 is CASTPTGSRNEQFF. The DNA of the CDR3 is TGTGCCAGCACCCCAACAGGATCTCGCAATGAGCAGTTCTTC.

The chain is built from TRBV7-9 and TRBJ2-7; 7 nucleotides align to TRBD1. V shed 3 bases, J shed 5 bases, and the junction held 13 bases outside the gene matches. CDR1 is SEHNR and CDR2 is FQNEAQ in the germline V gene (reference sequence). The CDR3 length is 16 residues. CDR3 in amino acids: CASSLSSTGPNHEQYF. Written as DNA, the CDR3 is TGTGCCAGCAGCTTGTCATCGACAGGGCCAAACCACGAGCAGTACTTC.

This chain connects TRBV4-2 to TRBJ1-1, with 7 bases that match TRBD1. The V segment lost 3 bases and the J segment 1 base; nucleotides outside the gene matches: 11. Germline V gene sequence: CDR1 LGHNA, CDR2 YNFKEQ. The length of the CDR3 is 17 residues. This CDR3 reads CASSQSQGGLGNTEAFF. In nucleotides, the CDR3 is TGTGCCAGCAGCCAGTCCCAGGGGGGCCTGGGGAACACTGAAGCTTTCTTT.

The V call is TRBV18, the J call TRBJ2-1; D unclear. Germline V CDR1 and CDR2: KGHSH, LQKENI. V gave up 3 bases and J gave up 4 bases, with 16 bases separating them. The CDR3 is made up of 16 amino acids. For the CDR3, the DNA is TGTGCCAGCTCACCGACCGTAGCTAGTGATTACAATGAGCAGTTCTTC. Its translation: CASSPTVASDYNEQFF.

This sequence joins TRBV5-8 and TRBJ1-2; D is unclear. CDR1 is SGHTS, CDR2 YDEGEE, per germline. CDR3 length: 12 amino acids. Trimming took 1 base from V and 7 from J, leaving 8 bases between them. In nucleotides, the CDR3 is TGTGCCAGCAGCTTGATCGGGTTTGGCTACACCTTC. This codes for CASSLIGFGYTF.

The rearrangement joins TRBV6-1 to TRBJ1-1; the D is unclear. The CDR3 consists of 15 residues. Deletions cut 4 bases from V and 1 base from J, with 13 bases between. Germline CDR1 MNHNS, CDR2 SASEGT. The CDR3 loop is CASSASSERNTEAFF. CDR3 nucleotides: TGTGCCAGCAGTGCCTCCTCGGAGAGGAACACTGAAGCTTTCTTT.

CDR3: CASSSDAVGGIVGELFF. DNA of the CDR3: TGCGCCAGCAGCAGTGACGCGGTCGGAGGAATCGTCGGGGAGCTGTTTTTT. The V and J genes are TRBV5-1 and TRBJ2-2, with D possibly TRBD2 on 5 matching bases. CDR1 is SGHRS, CDR2 YFSETQ, per germline. This CDR3 comprises 17 residues. Trimming cost V 4 bases and J 7 bases, with 23 bases left between them.

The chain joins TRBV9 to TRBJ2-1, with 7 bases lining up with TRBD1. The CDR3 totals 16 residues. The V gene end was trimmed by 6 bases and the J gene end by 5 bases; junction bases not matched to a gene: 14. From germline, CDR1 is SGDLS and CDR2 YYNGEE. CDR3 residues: CASNGFMGTVNNEQFF. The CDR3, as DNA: TGTGCCAGCAACGGCTTCATGGGGACAGTTAACAATGAGCAGTTCTTC.

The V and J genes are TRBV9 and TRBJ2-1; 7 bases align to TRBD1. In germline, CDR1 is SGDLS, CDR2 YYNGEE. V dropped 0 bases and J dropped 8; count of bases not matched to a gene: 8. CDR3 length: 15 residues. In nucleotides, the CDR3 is TGTGCCAGCAGCGTAGGGCCTTTGAGGGGGCATGAGCAGTTCTTC. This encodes CASSVGPLRGHEQFF.

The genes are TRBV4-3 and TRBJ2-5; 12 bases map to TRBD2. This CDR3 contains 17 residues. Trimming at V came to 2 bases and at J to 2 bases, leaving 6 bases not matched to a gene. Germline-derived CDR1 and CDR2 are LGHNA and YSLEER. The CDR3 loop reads CASSQTPGLAGQETQYF. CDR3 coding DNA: TGCGCCAGCAGCCAAACCCCCGGACTAGCGGGACAAGAGACCCAGTACTTC.

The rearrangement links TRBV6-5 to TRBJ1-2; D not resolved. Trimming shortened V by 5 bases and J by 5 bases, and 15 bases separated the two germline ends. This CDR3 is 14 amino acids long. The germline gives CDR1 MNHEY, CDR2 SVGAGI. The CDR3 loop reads CASSPTGLIYGYTF. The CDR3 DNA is TGTGCCAGCAGTCCCACGGGTCTCATTTATGGCTACACCTTC.

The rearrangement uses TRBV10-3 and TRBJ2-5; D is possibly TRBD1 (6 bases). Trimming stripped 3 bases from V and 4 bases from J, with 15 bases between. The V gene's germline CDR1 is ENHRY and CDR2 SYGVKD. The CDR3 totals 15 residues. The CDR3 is CAISDGLTGLETQYF. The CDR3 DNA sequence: TGTGCCATCAGTGATGGCCTGACAGGTTTAGAGACCCAGTACTTC.

The CDR3 loop reads CASITLSSYNEQFF. The DNA of the CDR3 is TGTGCCAGCATTACACTAAGCTCCTACAATGAGCAGTTCTTC. This chain connects TRBV27 to TRBJ2-1; unclear D gene. The CDR3 contains 14 residues. Trimming pared 7 bases from V and 0 bases from J, leaving 10 bases between. The V gene's germline CDR1 is MNHEY and CDR2 SMNVEV (reference sequence).

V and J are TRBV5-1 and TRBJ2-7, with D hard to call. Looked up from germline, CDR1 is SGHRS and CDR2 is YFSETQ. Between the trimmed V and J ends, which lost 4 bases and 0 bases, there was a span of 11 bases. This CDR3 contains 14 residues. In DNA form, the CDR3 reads TGCGCCAGCAGCCTACCAGGATACTCCTACGAGCAGTACTTC. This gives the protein CASSLPGYSYEQYF.

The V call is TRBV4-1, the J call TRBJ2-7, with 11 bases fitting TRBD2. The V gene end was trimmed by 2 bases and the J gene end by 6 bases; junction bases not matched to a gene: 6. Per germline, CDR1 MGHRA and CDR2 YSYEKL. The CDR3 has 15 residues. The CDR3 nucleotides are TGCGCCAGCAGCCAAATAGCGGGAGGGAATCCCGAGCAGTACTTC. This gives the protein CASSQIAGGNPEQYF.

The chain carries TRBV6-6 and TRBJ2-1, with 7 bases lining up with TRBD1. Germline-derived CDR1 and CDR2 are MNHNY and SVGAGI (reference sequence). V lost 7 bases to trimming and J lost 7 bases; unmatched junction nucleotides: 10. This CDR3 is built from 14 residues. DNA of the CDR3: TGTGCCAGCATCCTGGGGCAGGGGGTGAATGAGCAGTTCTTC. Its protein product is CASILGQGVNEQFF.

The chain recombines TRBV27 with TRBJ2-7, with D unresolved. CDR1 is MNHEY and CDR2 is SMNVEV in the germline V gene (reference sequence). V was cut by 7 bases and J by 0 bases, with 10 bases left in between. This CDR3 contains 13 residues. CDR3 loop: CASKSADSYEQYF. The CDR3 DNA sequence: TGTGCCAGCAAATCGGCGGACTCCTACGAGCAGTACTTC.

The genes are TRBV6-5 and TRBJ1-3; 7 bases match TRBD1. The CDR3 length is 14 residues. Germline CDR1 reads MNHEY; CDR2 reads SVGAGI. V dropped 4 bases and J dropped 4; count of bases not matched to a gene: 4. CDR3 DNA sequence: TGTGCCAGCAGTTCCCCGGGACAGGGAAACACCATATATTTT. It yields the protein CASSSPGQGNTIYF.

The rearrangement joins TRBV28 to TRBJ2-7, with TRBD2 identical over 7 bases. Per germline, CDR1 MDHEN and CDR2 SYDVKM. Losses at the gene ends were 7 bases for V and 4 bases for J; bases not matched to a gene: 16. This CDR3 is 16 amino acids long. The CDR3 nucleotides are TGTGCCAGCAACAGCCTTGGGGCGGGAGCCAAATACGAGCAGTACTTC. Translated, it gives CASNSLGAGAKYEQYF.